This T cell receptor beta chain derives from a study of cytomegalovirus exposure and HLA in healthy donors. Vbeta (60) and Jbeta (13) primers were used in the PCR. Repertoires were generated with immunoSEQ multiplex PCR, while TCRdb's copy carries only in-frame clones and drops some. The repertoire holds roughly 71,000 clones, approximately 70% seen once, with 20% to 25% in the top ten. Concerning this clone itself: Its antigen remains unidentified.

Broader study findings: Later analysis associated a missense DCLRE1C variant with TCR beta V- and J-gene trimming. In an earlier analysis, about 90% or about 30%: the productive usage of most TCR beta V segments. CMV serostatus was the only recorded immune exposure for donors. What a later analysis showed was that several of the most significant clusters appeared linked to common viral pathogens.

The CDR3 runs 15 residues. With V trimmed by 6 bases and J by 4 bases, 12 bases remained unmatched. Germline CDR1 and CDR2: SGDLS and YYNGEE. J is TRBJ1-2 and V is TRBV9, with 7 positions matching TRBD1. The sample comprised PBMCs. This sequence was found in a man between 40 and 49 years old in good health and CMV-seropositive. The CDR3 spells CASTPFWGDSYGYTF. CDR3 in DNA: TGTGCCAGCACCCCCTTTTGGGGGGACAGCTATGGCTACACCTTC. Supplemented by reference TRBV9 and TRBJ1-2, the full variable domain reads DSGVTQTPKHLITATGQRVTLRCSPRSGDLSVYWYQQSLDQGLQFLIQYYNGEERAKGNILERFSAQQFPDLHSELNLSSLELGDSALYFCASTPFWGDSYGYTFGSGTRLTVV.